Listed here are 12 T cell receptor beta chains from one sample, sequenced in a study of PD-1 blockade in classical Hodgkin lymphoma. Libraries were prepared by immunoSEQ multiplex PCR; TCRdb keeps only in-frame clonotypes and omits some of them. This table has 25,000 to 30,000 clones, approximately 90% appearing once. Time point in this sample: newly diagnosed, previously untreated cHL patient sample. The sample comprised peripheral blood mononuclear cells (PBMCs). These receptors originate from a human donor with classical Hodgkin lymphoma.

The genes are TRBV28 and TRBJ2-1, with D tentatively TRBD1 or TRBD2 (5 bases each). Trimming left V 4 bases short and J 5 bases short, with 18 bases between. Germline V CDR1 and CDR2: MDHEN, SYDVKM. The CDR3 runs to 16 residues. CDR3 protein: CASSSRDGDEHNEQFF. The CDR3 coding sequence is TGTGCCAGCAGTTCCCGGGACGGAGACGAACACAATGAGCAGTTCTTC.

V usage is TRBV5-1 and J usage is TRBJ1-3; possibly TRBD1 for D (5 bases). This CDR3 contains 15 residues. V lost 4 bases, J lost 0 bases, and 11 bases lay in between. The germline gives CDR1 SGHRS, CDR2 YFSETQ. The CDR3 DNA reads as TGCGCCAGCAGCCCGGGACCGGGCTCTGGAAACACCATATATTTT. It encodes CASSPGPGSGNTIYF. Drawing the rest from reference TRBV5-1 and TRBJ1-3, the complete variable domain is KAGVTQTPRYLIKTRGQQVTLSCSPISGHRSVSWYQQTPGQGLQFLFEYFSETQRNKGNFPGRFSGRQFSNSRSEMNVSTLELGDSALYLCASSPGPGSGNTIYFGEGSWLTVV.

The chain combines TRBV30 with TRBJ1-6; D ambiguous. In germline, CDR1 is GTSNPN, CDR2 SVGIG (reference sequence). The CDR3 is 16 amino acids. V was shortened by 3 bases and J by 0 bases, with 12 bases between the two germline ends. The CDR3 region has the DNA TGTGCCTGGAGGGTTTCCATAAGCTCCTATAATTCACCCCTCCACTTT. It encodes CAWRVSISSYNSPLHF.

The V gene is TRBV28, the J gene TRBJ1-2, with D hard to call. CDR3 size: 18 residues. CDR1 and CDR2 from the germline V gene are MDHEN and SYDVKM. Deletions cut 2 bases from V and 2 bases from J, with 21 bases between. Here the CDR3 reads CASSLPIFGRAGNYGYTF. The CDR3 DNA follows: TGTGCCAGCAGTTTACCCATTTTCGGGAGGGCGGGAAACTATGGCTACACCTTC.

This chain connects TRBV9 to TRBJ2-5; 10 nucleotides match TRBD1. The CDR3 sequence is 18 residues long. The junction had 14 bases not matched to a gene; V was cut back by 4 bases and J by 2 bases. The germline V gene has CDR1 SGDLS and CDR2 YYNGEE. This chain's CDR3 is CASSPQAGGTGEQETQYF. The CDR3 nucleotides read TGTGCCAGCAGCCCCCAAGCCGGAGGGACAGGGGAGCAAGAGACCCAGTACTTC.

The chain is built from TRBV7-2 and TRBJ2-7; 8 bases are shared with TRBD1. This CDR3 is 15 amino acids long. CDR1 SGHTA and CDR2 FQGNSA come from the germline V gene. V trimming: 2 bases; J trimming: 3 bases; junction bases outside the gene matches: 6. Written as DNA, the CDR3 is TGTGCCAGCAGCTTACATGGGGACAGGATCTACGAGCAGTACTTC. Its translation: CASSLHGDRIYEQYF.

The chain has TRBV5-1 and TRBJ2-5; 10 bases are a match to TRBD1. CDR3 length: 15 amino acids. Losses at the gene ends were 2 bases for V and 3 bases for J; bases not matched to a gene: 4. From germline, CDR1 is SGHRS and CDR2 YFSETQ. The CDR3 nucleotides read TGCGCCAGCAGCTTTTCTGGGACAGGGGAAGAGACCCAGTACTTC. This encodes CASSFSGTGEETQYF.

The J gene is TRBJ1-1, the V gene TRBV7-8, with D perhaps TRBD1 (5 bases). V was clipped by 1 base and J by 7 bases, with 7 bases between them. Germline CDR1 is SGHVS and CDR2 is FQNEAQ. The length of the CDR3 is 12 residues. The CDR3, as DNA: TGTGCCAGCAGCTTAGGGGGCCATGAAGCTTTCTTT. It specifies CASSLGGHEAFF.

The genes are TRBV6-5 and TRBJ2-5, with D perhaps given as TRBD1 or TRBD2 (5 bases each). The V gene lost 4 bases and the J gene lost 3 bases, with 9 bases spanning the gap. CDR3 length: 13 residues. The germline V gene encodes CDR1 MNHEY and CDR2 SVGAGI. CDR3 nucleotide sequence: TGTGCCAGCAGTTTACTAGGGGAAGAGACCCAGTACTTC. It is translated as CASSLLGEETQYF.

The CDR3 loop reads CASSRQGSQEKLFF. CDR3 DNA sequence: TGTGCCAGCAGTCGACAGGGGTCGCAAGAAAAACTGTTTTTT. The J gene is TRBJ1-4, the V gene TRBV28; 8 bases agree with TRBD1. Germline V gene data show CDR1 as MDHEN and CDR2 as SYDVKM. CDR3 length: 14 amino acids. With 5 bases clipped from V and 8 bases from J, the junction kept 7 bases outside the gene matches.

This chain connects TRBV18 to TRBJ1-2; D remains ambiguous. CDR3 length equals 13 residues. CDR1 and CDR2 from the germline V gene are KGHSH and LQKENI. Trimming took off 4 bases at V and 2 bases at J, with 8 bases between the two ends. In DNA form, the CDR3 reads TGTGCCAGCTCACGGACGCTAAACTATGGCTACACCTTC. Amino acids: CASSRTLNYGYTF.

This clone was found once. The chain is built from TRBV10-2 and TRBJ2-7; 8 positions match TRBD1. The CDR3 is 12 amino acids. Trimming at V came to 4 bases and at J to 7 bases, leaving 3 bases not matched to a gene. Germline CDR1 reads WSHSY; CDR2 reads SAAADI. The CDR3 reads CASSVWTGEQYF. The CDR3 coding sequence is TGCGCCAGCAGTGTTTGGACAGGGGAGCAGTACTTC.